The entry below gives a single TCR beta chain sequence along with its context. The specificity of this receptor is unknown. For every CD8+ T cell subset, approximately 330,000 cells were flow-sorted straight into RLT lysis buffer, and each subset was sorted in triplicate. To keep memory contaminants out, a stringent definition of naive CD8+ T cells was applied: CD45RO-CCR7+CD27+CD95-. Peripheral blood mononuclear cells were isolated from buffy coats by standard density gradient centrifugation. Naive CXCR3-negative and CXCR3-positive CD8+ T cells were flow-sorted using a FACSAria III. Total RNA was extracted from sorted cells using an RNeasy Mini Kit. The data belong to a study of CXCR3-negative and CXCR3-positive naive CD8 T cells (dated by TCRdb to between 2019 and 2020). In terms of the full investigation: In total, about 135 million TRB reads were obtained, corresponding to roughly 1.5 +/- 0.3 million reads per library. For the TRBV-TRBJ cluster analysis, the naive subsets came from roughly 5 donors, while the memory cells came from 3 donors. Data from 11 donors, pooled across two independent experiments, went into the diversity and physicochemical repertoire analyses.

General findings and caveats noted by the study authors: Because surface CD5, which is linked to self-reactivity in mice, was comparable between the naive subsets, TCR interaction strength was also inferred from the physicochemical properties of TRB CDR3s. Repertoire diversity was comparably high in both naive subsets but much lower in memory CD8+ T cells. Freshly isolated PBMCs were used for most assays because CXCR3 expression went down partially after cryopreservation. Naive CXCR3-negative and CXCR3-positive cells from the same donor showed similar TRBV-TRBJ usage, whereas memory cells showed distinct patterns. TRB CDR3s from CXCR3-positive naive cells showed higher hydrophobicity (lower Kidera factor 4), lower energy, and higher strength and volume indices than CXCR3-negative naive cells.

The CDR3 measures 14 amino acids from cysteine to phenylalanine. No nucleotide data were recorded. Sequencer: NextSeq 550. The Human TCR Profiling Kit (MiLaboratory) was used to make UMI-labeled 5' RACE TRB cDNA libraries. cDNA synthesis used the entire amount of extracted RNA, and PCR amplification then used the entire amount of cDNA produced. Libraries were prepared in parallel with an identical number of PCR cycles. The study's processing was this. With a minimum of two reads required per UMI, MIGEC and MiXCR pulled out about 52,000 +/- 9,100 unique UMI-labeled TRB cDNA molecules from each library. Each library averaged about 40,000 +/- 10,000 functional in-frame TRB CDR3 nucleotide clonotypes without stop codons. After downsampling to 5000 UMI-labeled TRB molecules per sample, diversity metrics such as normalized Shannon-Wiener and Chao1 were calculated in VDJtools. Clonotype-size-weighted physicochemical properties of the central five CDR3 residues (interaction energy, strength, volume and Kidera factor 4) were computed in VDJtools. The reads went through TCRdb reprocessing, and each CDR3 protein sequence gets one entry with no DNA. The V and J calls and clone size come from TCRdb's table, not from the authors' own analysis. The sample's table lists a count of 100,000 to 150,000 distinct CDR3 sequences. The leading ten clones occupy approximately 0.3% of the sample.

Sequencing used naive CXCR3- CD8+ T cells from blood. The sample's cell subset or site label, decoded: CD45RO-CCR7+CD27+CD95- naive CD8+ T cells lacking CXCR3 (TNR3-). This chain is built from TRBV12-3 or TRBV12-4 and TRBJ1-5; TCRdb's D gene call, TRBD1, goes unchecked for lack of DNA. The TCR comes from a human donor in good health. Some clones in this sample may be carry-over from other donors' samples. The CDR3: CASSSVGQGQPQHF.